These 10 T cell receptor beta chains were all obtained from the same sample, sequenced in a study of response to subunit inactivated influenza vaccine. TCRdb reanalysed the RT-PCR reads using MiXCR and keeps one entry per CDR3 protein. The data hold about 520,000 distinct CDR3 sequences, with over 25% observed a single time. The material sequenced was CD4+ T cells sorted from PBMCs, taken more than 4 days after vaccination. The receptors come from a man in his fifties or sixties who received an inactivated influenza vaccine.

The chain employs TRBV7-2 and TRBJ2-2; 7 nucleotides line up with TRBD1. The CDR3 contains 14 residues. CDR1 and CDR2 from the germline V gene are SGHTA and FQGNSA. The V segment lost 5 bases and the J segment 7 bases; nucleotides outside the gene matches: 7. In nucleotides, the CDR3 is TGTGCCAGCAGCCGACGGCAGGGGGACGGGGAGCTGTTTTTT. Its protein is CASSRRQGDGELFF.

V usage is TRBV3-1 and J usage is TRBJ2-1; 10 bases fit TRBD1. The ends lost 4 bases at V and 0 bases at J; junction bases unmatched: 6. The germline V gene has CDR1 LGHDT and CDR2 YNNKEL (reference sequence). The CDR3 has 17 residues. The CDR3 DNA reads as TGTGCCAGCAGCCGAACCGGGACAGGGGACTCCTACAATGAGCAGTTCTTC. Protein: CASSRTGTGDSYNEQFF.

The chain uses TRBV5-1 and TRBJ2-5, with a tentative D call TRBD2 (7 bases). Trimming cost V 1 base and J 1 base, with 11 bases left between them. This CDR3 contains 15 residues. Germline CDR1 SGHRS, CDR2 YFSETQ. The CDR3 coding sequence is TGCGCCAGCAGCTTGAGGGGGGGGCCCCAAGAGACCCAGTACTTC. Translated: CASSLRGGPQETQYF.

This clonotype was detected only a few times. This chain uses TRBV11-2 with TRBJ1-2; 7 bases align to TRBD1. Trimming took 5 bases from V and 1 from J; bases not matched to a gene: 4. The CDR3 contains 14 residues. Germline CDR1 reads SGHAT; CDR2 reads FQNNGV. The CDR3 nucleotides read TGTGCCAGCAGCCTCGGACAGGTTAACTATGGCTACACCTTC. This translates into CASSLGQVNYGYTF.

This chain links TRBV20-1 with TRBJ2-1; D not certain. The V and J ends lost 0 bases and 7 bases respectively, with 4 bases between them. The CDR3 has 11 residues. The germline V gene has CDR1 DFQATT and CDR2 SNEGSKA (reference sequence). Here the CDR3 DNA reads TGCAGTGCTAGAGAGATGAATGAGCAGTTCTTC. It codes for CSAREMNEQFF.

The chain carries TRBV29-1 and TRBJ1-2; 9 bases map to TRBD1. This CDR3 spans 16 amino acids. After removal of 5 bases from V and 3 bases from J, the junction contained 13 bases not matched to a gene. Germline V gene sequence: CDR1 SQVTM, CDR2 ANQGSEA. The CDR3 DNA reads as TGCAGCGTTCCCATCGTACAGGGGGCGCGGGACTATGGCTACACCTTC. Its protein is CSVPIVQGARDYGYTF.

This clonotype was observed a handful of times. V gene TRBV12-3 or TRBV12-4 combines with J gene TRBJ2-2; 7 nucleotides line up with TRBD1. Trimming cost V 3 bases and J 6 bases; bases outside gene matches: 4. The CDR3 loop spans 14 amino acids. The CDR3, as DNA: TGTGCCAGCAGTTTTATGGGACAGCCCGGGGAGCTGTTTTTT. Its translation is CASSFMGQPGELFF.

The chain has TRBV5-1 and TRBJ2-3, with D possibly called TRBD1 or TRBD2 (5 bases each). CDR1 is SGHRS, CDR2 YFSETQ, per germline. The CDR3 has 16 residues. Trimming stripped 4 bases from V and 2 bases from J, with 17 bases between. The CDR3 protein is CASSRIPGRHTDTQYF. CDR3 nucleotides: TGCGCCAGCAGCAGAATCCCGGGACGCCACACAGATACGCAGTATTTT.

This clonotype appeared a few times. The chain links TRBV7-2 to TRBJ2-7; a possible D gene is TRBD2 (6 bases). This CDR3 spans 13 amino acids. V shed 3 bases and J shed 5 bases, with 11 bases lying between them. Germline V CDR1 and CDR2: SGHTA, FQGNSA. This CDR3 is CASSFGTPDEQYF. The CDR3 coding sequence is TGTGCCAGCAGCTTCGGGACTCCGGACGAGCAGTACTTC.

This CDR3 is CARRQGYEQYF. CDR3 in DNA: TGTGCCAGGCGACAGGGGTACGAGCAGTACTTC. V is TRBV21-1 and J is TRBJ2-7; the listed D gene, TRBD1, was not tested against the DNA. TRBV21-1 has pseudogene status. CDR3 length: 11 amino acids.